Sequencing of this T cell receptor (beta chain) was carried out in a study of cytomegalovirus exposure and HLA in healthy donors. The study, taken as a whole, reports: Across HLA loci, a later analysis found differing TCR association rates, with DRB1 most and HLA-C fewest. Three CMV-associated chains proved CMV antigen-specific in vitro. It was assumed in the presence/absence analyses that sequencing depth was roughly uniform across donors.

V trimming: 4 bases; J trimming: 0 bases; junction bases outside the gene matches: 4. CDR1 and CDR2 from the germline V gene are ENHRY and SYGVKD. CDR3 size: 16 residues. Healthy donors of bone marrow made up the group. As concerns this clone: Antigen: not known.

PCR employed 60 Vbeta and 13 Jbeta primers. Assay: immunoSEQ multiplex PCR; the TCRdb copy retains only in-frame clones and omits some. Among fewer than 350,000 clones, around 90% were seen once, and the ten largest hold roughly 2.1%. The specimen sequenced was PBMCs. The receptor comes from a woman between 18 and 30 years old in good health and CMV-seronegative. The chain is built from TRBV10-3 and TRBJ2-2; the match to TRBD2 covers 8 bases. The CDR3 is CAISVTSGTNTGELFF. The CDR3 DNA follows: TGTGCCATCAGTGTAACTAGCGGTACGAACACCGGGGAGCTGTTTTTT.